Below are 20 T cell receptor beta chains sequenced from a single sample in a study of glioma-infiltrating T cells after dendritic cell vaccination. Assay: immunoSEQ multiplex PCR; the TCRdb copy retains only in-frame clones and omits some. The sample includes about 73,000 clones, more than 65% seen only once; the top ten take roughly 2%. Sample: blood, taken before dendritic cell vaccination. These receptors all stem from a human donor with glioblastoma.

The CDR3 protein is CASSLSPPRTGDNEQFF. Here the CDR3 DNA reads TGCGCCAGCAGCTTGTCGCCCCCCCGGACAGGGGACAATGAGCAGTTCTTC. The chain employs TRBV5-1 and TRBJ2-1, with 9 positions matching TRBD1. V shed 1 base, J shed 5 bases, and the junction held 10 bases outside the gene matches. Germline CDR1 SGHRS, CDR2 YFSETQ. CDR3 length: 17 residues. Combining the CDR3 with reference TRBV5-1 and TRBJ2-1 gives the whole variable domain KAGVTQTPRYLIKTRGQQVTLSCSPISGHRSVSWYQQTPGQGLQFLFEYFSETQRNKGNFPGRFSGRQFSNSRSEMNVSTLELGDSALYLCASSLSPPRTGDNEQFFGPGTRLTVL.

The chain recombines TRBV6-6 with TRBJ1-2, with D possibly matching TRBD1 (6 bases). Germline V gene data show CDR1 as MNHNY and CDR2 as SVGAGI (reference sequence). Trimming cost V 8 bases and J 7 bases, with 20 bases left between them. This CDR3 region has 14 residues. CDR3 DNA sequence: TGTGCCAGCTCCGTGGACAGTTTGTCGATTGGCTACACCTTC. Residues: CASSVDSLSIGYTF.

This sequence joins TRBV7-2 and TRBJ1-5, with D unresolved. The CDR3 is 14 amino acids. Germline V gene sequence: CDR1 SGHTA, CDR2 FQGNSA. V shed 4 bases and J shed 3 bases, with 10 bases lying between them. In nucleotides, the CDR3 is TGTGCCAGCAGCTATACTATAAACAATCAGCCCCAGCATTTT. It is translated as CASSYTINNQPQHF.

Ten or more counts support this clone. The chain employs TRBV6-5 and TRBJ1-5; D remains unclear. The CDR3 has 15 amino acids. Trimming pared 0 bases from V and 3 bases from J, leaving 9 bases between. Germline-derived CDR1 and CDR2 are MNHEY and SVGAGI. CDR3 coding DNA: TGTGCCAGCAGTTACTCGGGCATTACCAATCAGCCCCAGCATTTT. This sequence encodes CASSYSGITNQPQHF.

This rearrangement joins TRBV5-1 to TRBJ1-2; TRBD1 matches at 10 bases. V lost 5 bases and J lost 8; bases outside the gene matches: 6. The CDR3 length is 13 residues. CDR1 and CDR2 from the germline V gene are SGHRS and YFSETQ. This chain's CDR3 is CASRAGTGEGYTF. The CDR3 DNA follows: TGCGCCAGCAGGGCCGGGACAGGGGAGGGCTACACCTTC.

The rearrangement joins TRBV1 to TRBJ1-5; the DNA was not used to check the table's D call, TRBD1. TRBV1 constitutes a pseudogene. This CDR3 is 16 amino acids long. CDR3 sequence (DNA): TGCACCAGCAGCGTCCGGGACAGGGGGCTTCATCAGCCCCAGCATTTT. Translating gives CTSSVRDRGLHQPQHF.

This clone turned up a few times. The chain couples TRBV5-1 to TRBJ1-4; 8 bases line up with TRBD1. Germline loops: CDR1 SGHRS, CDR2 YFSETQ. This CDR3 has 13 residues. V trimming: 2 bases; J trimming: 10 bases; junction bases outside the gene matches: 4. The CDR3, as DNA: TGCGCCAGCAGCTTAATTACAGGGGGAAAACTGTTTTTT. It is translated as CASSLITGGKLFF.

The rearrangement joins TRBV30 to TRBJ1-3; no reliable D call. V lost 2 bases, J lost 5 bases, and 13 bases lay in between. The CDR3 is 14 residues long. Germline loops: CDR1 GTSNPN, CDR2 SVGIG (reference sequence). The CDR3 sequence: CAWSPRVGRNTIYF. In nucleotides, the CDR3 is TGTGCCTGGAGTCCCCGGGTCGGGAGAAACACCATATATTTT. The whole variable domain, filled in from reference TRBV30 and TRBJ1-3, reads SQTIHQWPATLVQPVGSPLSLECTVEGTSNPNLYWYRQAAGRGLQLLFYSVGIGQISSEVPQNLSASRPQDRQFILSSKKLLLSDSGFYLCAWSPRVGRNTIYFGEGSWLTVV.

This chain joins TRBV6-1 and TRBJ2-7, with TRBD2 matching over 8 bases. Germline assignment: CDR1 MNHNS and CDR2 SASEGT. The CDR3 is 13 residues long. V lost 5 bases, J lost 3 bases, and 3 bases stayed unmatched. Here the CDR3 reads CASSISGNYEQYV. CDR3 in DNA: TGTGCCAGCAGTATTAGCGGGAACTACGAGCAGTACGTC.

Only a few counts were recorded for this clone. For the CDR3, the DNA is TGTGCCAGCAGCCTCGGACTGAACAATGAGCAGTTCTTC. Its protein product is CASSLGLNNEQFF. The rearrangement links TRBV2 to TRBJ2-1; D may be TRBD2 (5 bases). The germline CDR1 and CDR2 sequences are SNHLY and FYNNEI. Trimming pared 6 bases from V and 5 bases from J, leaving 11 bases between. The CDR3 length is 13 residues.

The chain carries TRBV29-1 and TRBJ2-2; 11 bases fit TRBD1. Germline V gene data show CDR1 as SQVTM and CDR2 as ANQGSEA. Trimming cost V 0 bases and J 4 bases; bases outside gene matches: 4. This CDR3 has 16 residues. The CDR3 nucleotides read TGCAGCGTTGAAGATCCGGACAGGGGGCTCACCGGGGAGCTGTTTTTT. Amino acids: CSVEDPDRGLTGELFF.

In DNA, the CDR3 is TGTGCCACCAAACAGGGGAAGGAAAAACTGTTTTTT. It is translated as CATKQGKEKLFF. V is TRBV15 and J is TRBJ1-4; 7 bases are shared with TRBD1. From germline, CDR1 is LNHNV and CDR2 YYDKDF (reference sequence). V was pared by 7 bases and J by 8 bases, with 4 bases of the junction left unmatched. The CDR3 runs to 12 residues.

This clone was picked up a small number of times. The rearrangement links TRBV30 to TRBJ1-2; 9 nucleotides agree with TRBD1. There are 15 residues in the CDR3. Trimming at V came to 4 bases and at J to 8 bases, leaving 14 bases not matched to a gene. CDR1 GTSNPN and CDR2 SVGIG come from the germline V gene (reference sequence). CDR3 residues: CAWNENRGLQWGYTF. CDR3 DNA: TGTGCCTGGAACGAGAACAGGGGGCTTCAGTGGGGCTACACCTTC. Looking up the rest from reference TRBV30 and TRBJ1-2 gives the full variable domain: SQTIHQWPATLVQPVGSPLSLECTVEGTSNPNLYWYRQAAGRGLQLLFYSVGIGQISSEVPQNLSASRPQDRQFILSSKKLLLSDSGFYLCAWNENRGLQWGYTFGSGTRLTVV.

The chain joins TRBV19 to TRBJ2-7, with TRBD2 as a possible D gene (5 bases). Trimming removed 6 bases from V and 7 bases from J, with 10 bases in between. From germline, CDR1 is LNHDA and CDR2 SQIVND (reference sequence). The CDR3 runs 11 residues. Here the CDR3 reads CASRSGAEQYV. The CDR3 DNA reads as TGTGCCAGTAGAAGCGGCGCTGAGCAGTACGTC.

The V call is TRBV5-6, the J call TRBJ2-7, with D maybe TRBD2 (6 bases). V was trimmed by 2 bases and J by 6 bases, leaving 6 bases between them. Germline CDR1 and CDR2: SGHDT and YYEEEE. The CDR3 extends over 11 amino acids. CDR3 in amino acids: CASSFGGEQYF. The CDR3 DNA is TGTGCCAGCAGCTTCGGGGGCGAGCAGTACTTC.

The chain recombines TRBV6-5 with TRBJ1-5; 10 bases match TRBD1. V lost 2 bases and J lost 7; bases outside the gene matches: 2. The CDR3 sequence is 14 residues long. CDR1 MNHEY and CDR2 SVGAGI come from the germline V gene. The CDR3 sequence: CASSYDRGRQPQHF. The CDR3 bases are TGTGCCAGCAGTTACGACAGGGGGCGGCAGCCCCAGCATTTT.

The chain joins TRBV15 to TRBJ1-3, with TRBD1 matching 7 bases. Trimming cost V 3 bases and J 0 bases; bases outside gene matches: 8. The CDR3 is 17 amino acids. Germline V gene lookup returns CDR1 LNHNV and CDR2 YYDKDF (reference sequence). The DNA for the CDR3 is TGTGCCACCAGCAGTGGGGACAGCGCATCCTCTGGAAACACCATATATTTT. Translated: CATSSGDSASSGNTIYF. Combining the CDR3 with reference TRBV15 and TRBJ1-3 gives the whole variable domain DAMVIQNPRYQVTQFGKPVTLSCSQTLNHNVMYWYQQKSSQAPKLLFHYYDKDFNNEADTPDNFQSRRPNTSFCFLDIRSPGLGDTAMYLCATSSGDSASSGNTIYFGEGSWLTVV.

This clone appeared a few times. J is TRBJ1-3 and V is TRBV4-2; TRBD1 matches 12 bases. V lost 0 bases and J lost 7; bases outside the gene matches: 4. The CDR3 is 16 residues long. Germline V gene data show CDR1 as LGHNA and CDR2 as YNFKEQ. CDR3 DNA sequence: TGTGCCAGCAGCCAAGATTTGGGACAGGGGGCGAACACCATATATTTT. Translating it yields CASSQDLGQGANTIYF.

The chain is built from TRBV6-5 and TRBJ1-1; D possibly corresponds to TRBD1 (6 bases). The germline gives CDR1 MNHEY, CDR2 SVGAGI. Between the trimmed V and J ends, which lost 6 bases and 3 bases, there was a span of 14 bases. The CDR3 is made up of 14 amino acids. The CDR3 region is CASREGGMDTEAFF. CDR3 nucleotide sequence: TGTGCCAGCAGGGAGGGGGGGATGGACACTGAAGCTTTCTTT.

CDR3 sequence: CASSPQDTGEQYV. Here the CDR3 DNA reads TGTGCCAGCTCACCACAGGACACTGGCGAGCAGTACGTC. This chain uses TRBV18 with TRBJ2-7, with a possible D match to TRBD1 (5 bases). CDR3 length: 13 amino acids. CDR1 is KGHSH, CDR2 LQKENI, per germline. V lost 1 base to trimming and J lost 6 bases, with 10 bases between them.